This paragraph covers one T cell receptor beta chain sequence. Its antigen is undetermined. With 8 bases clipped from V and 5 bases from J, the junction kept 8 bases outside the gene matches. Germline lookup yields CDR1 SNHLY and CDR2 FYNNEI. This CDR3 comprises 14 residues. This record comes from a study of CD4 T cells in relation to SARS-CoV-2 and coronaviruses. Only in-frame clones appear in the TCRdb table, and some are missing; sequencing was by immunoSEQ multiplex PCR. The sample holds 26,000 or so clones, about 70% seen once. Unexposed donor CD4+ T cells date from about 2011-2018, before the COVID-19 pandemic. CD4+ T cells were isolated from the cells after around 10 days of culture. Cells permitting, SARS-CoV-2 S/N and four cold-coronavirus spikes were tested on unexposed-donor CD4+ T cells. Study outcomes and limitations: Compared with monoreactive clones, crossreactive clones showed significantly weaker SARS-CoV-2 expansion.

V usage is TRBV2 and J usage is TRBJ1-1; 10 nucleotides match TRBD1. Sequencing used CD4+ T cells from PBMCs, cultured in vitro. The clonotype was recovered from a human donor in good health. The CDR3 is CASLPDRGNTEAFF. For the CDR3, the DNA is TGTGCCAGCTTGCCGGACAGGGGGAATACTGAAGCTTTCTTT.